This TCR beta chain was recorded in a study of blood T cells in healthy people across ages. Overall study: The capture of about one barcoded beta molecule per two T cells was achieved by template switching. General study results and limits: Estimates drawn from one million T cells were deemed to understate diversity. Naive T cell percentage strongly correlated with TCR beta diversity. Diversity was higher, and naive CD4+ cells more numerous, in long-lived donors than in aged donors.

Sample-barcoded 5' priming and a J-beta primer mix drove a second PCR of about 7 to 12 cycles. One entry per CDR3 protein, called by TCRdb with MiXCR from the 5' RACE reads. The sample has some 1.1 million distinct CDR3 sequences, roughly two fifths seen once. This clonotype was seen a handful of times. What it binds is not known. This TCR was recovered from a man younger than 30 in good health. Sequencing was carried out using blood.

The CDR3 is CASSPELAGAYNEQFF. Here the CDR3 DNA reads TGTGCCAGCAGTCCCGAACTAGCGGGGGCCTACAATGAGCAGTTCTTC. V and J are TRBV6-2 or TRBV6-3 and TRBJ2-1, with TRBD2 matching over 11 bases. The germline gives CDR1 MNHEY, CDR2 SVGEGT. The CDR3 runs to 16 residues. The V and J ends lost 5 bases and 2 bases, in that order; junction bases with no gene match: 5.